These T cell receptor beta chains were read from a single sample in a study of T cell repertoires in cytomegalovirus infection. TCRdb reprocessed the reads via MiXCR and lists one record per CDR3 protein. The table shows some 250,000 distinct CDR3 sequences, with approximately 9.2% occurring only once. What was sequenced was PBMCs. These receptors all stem from a human donor in good health (CMV status not recorded). Some clones in this sample may be carry-over from other donors' samples. Each CDR3 is given with its conserved first and last residue. The order of the fields is J gene, V gene, clone size, D gene, CDR3 DNA, CDR3 protein. A D gene is named only where the DNA matches it firmly. The size of a clone is reported for some rows only, either as once, few or many, or as a class for expanded clones.

j_call: TRBJ2-7; v_call: TRBV11-2; clone_size: NA; d_call: TRBD2; cdr3_nt: TGTGCCAGCAAGCGGCAATCCGGGACTAGCGGGAGGCTCGCCTACGAGCAGTACTTC; cdr3_aa: CASKRQSGTSGRLAYEQYF
j_call: TRBJ1-3; v_call: TRBV7-2; clone_size: many; d_call: NA; cdr3_nt: TGTGCCAGCAGCTTAGATGCGGGATCTGGAAACACCATATATTTT; cdr3_aa: CASSLDAGSGNTIYF
j_call: TRBJ2-1; v_call: TRBV5-1; clone_size: once; d_call: TRBD1; cdr3_nt: TGCGCCAGCAGCTCTTTCCCCCCAAAGGGGGCAGATGGTGCCAATGAGCAGTTCTTC; cdr3_aa: CASSSFPPKGADGANEQFF
j_call: TRBJ1-6; v_call: TRBV28; clone_size: few; d_call: TRBD1; cdr3_nt: TGTGCCAGCATACCGGGACAGGGGGTAAATTCACCCCTCCACTTT; cdr3_aa: CASIPGQGVNSPLHF
j_call: TRBJ1-2; v_call: TRBV7-2; clone_size: many; d_call: TRBD1; cdr3_nt: TGTGCCAGCAGCTTTGGACAGGTATATGGCTACACCTTC; cdr3_aa: CASSFGQVYGYTF
j_call: TRBJ2-1; v_call: TRBV19; clone_size: many; d_call: TRBD1; cdr3_nt: TGTGCCAGTATCGGTGACAGGGGATGGTACAATGAGCAGTTCTTC; cdr3_aa: CASIGDRGWYNEQFF
j_call: TRBJ2-3; v_call: TRBV20-1; clone_size: NA; d_call: TRBD2; cdr3_nt: TGCAGTGCCCTCCCGGCCGGGGGGGCAGATACGCAGTATTTT; cdr3_aa: CSALPAGGADTQYF
j_call: TRBJ2-3; v_call: TRBV7-2; clone_size: many; d_call: TRBD2; cdr3_nt: TGTGCCAGCAGCTTAGGGGCAGGACTAGCGGCTTCTACGGCACACACAGATACGCAGTATTTT; cdr3_aa: CASSLGAGLAASTAHTDTQYF
j_call: TRBJ2-3; v_call: TRBV13; clone_size: many; d_call: TRBD2; cdr3_nt: TGTGCCAGCAGCTTCCGGGGGGGCGACACAGATACGCAGTATTTT; cdr3_aa: CASSFRGGDTDTQYF
j_call: TRBJ2-5; v_call: TRBV7-2; clone_size: NA; d_call: NA; cdr3_nt: TGTGCCAGCAGCTTAGCGGGTGGGGGCCAGGGGCGGCTGGACTTC; cdr3_aa: CASSLAGGGQGRLDF
j_call: TRBJ2-3; v_call: TRBV11-2; clone_size: many; d_call: NA; cdr3_nt: TGTGCCAGCAGGCGGGCCACAGATACGCAGTATTTT; cdr3_aa: CASRRATDTQYF
j_call: TRBJ1-5; v_call: TRBV9; clone_size: NA; d_call: NA; cdr3_nt: TGTGCCAGCAGCGTATCCCCGGTAAGTCAGCCCCAGCATTTT; cdr3_aa: CASSVSPVSQPQHF
j_call: TRBJ2-1; v_call: TRBV6-5; clone_size: many; d_call: TRBD2; cdr3_nt: TGTGCCAGCAGCGGGACTAGCGGGAATTACAATGAGCAGTTCTTC; cdr3_aa: CASSGTSGNYNEQFF
j_call: TRBJ2-7; v_call: TRBV7-2; clone_size: many; d_call: NA; cdr3_nt: TGTGCCAGCAGCCTGGACAACTACGAGCAGTACTTC; cdr3_aa: CASSLDNYEQYF
j_call: TRBJ2-4; v_call: TRBV6-6; clone_size: many; d_call: NA; cdr3_nt: TGTGCCAGCAGTCAAATGGGAAGATCCTTAACCAAAAACATTCAGTACTTC; cdr3_aa: CASSQMGRSLTKNIQYF
j_call: TRBJ1-2; v_call: TRBV6-1; clone_size: few; d_call: NA; cdr3_nt: TGTGCCAGCAGTGAAGCGCGCCTTAACTATGGCTACACCTTC; cdr3_aa: CASSEARLNYGYTF
j_call: TRBJ1-4; v_call: TRBV20-1; clone_size: few; d_call: NA; cdr3_nt: TGCAGTGCTAGAACCGGGATTAATGAAAAACTGTTTTTT; cdr3_aa: CSARTGINEKLFF
j_call: TRBJ2-5; v_call: TRBV6-2/TRBV6-3; clone_size: NA; d_call: NA; cdr3_nt: TGTGCCAGCAGGCAGACTCAGAAACAAGAGACCCAGTACTTC; cdr3_aa: CASRQTQKQETQYF
j_call: TRBJ2-2; v_call: TRBV19; clone_size: few; d_call: NA; cdr3_nt: TGTGCCAGTAGTATAAGCCGGGGCAGCCGTCCGAACACCGGGGAGCTGTTTTTT; cdr3_aa: CASSISRGSRPNTGELFF
j_call: TRBJ2-4; v_call: TRBV7-3; clone_size: many; d_call: TRBD1; cdr3_nt: TGTGCCAGCAGCTTAGGACAGGGGTTCATTCAGTACTTC; cdr3_aa: CASSLGQGFIQYF
j_call: TRBJ2-1; v_call: TRBV7-2; clone_size: many; d_call: TRBD1; cdr3_nt: TGTGCCAGCAGCTTAAGACCCGGGACAGTCTACAATGAGCAGTTCTTC; cdr3_aa: CASSLRPGTVYNEQFF
j_call: TRBJ2-7; v_call: TRBV7-2; clone_size: many; d_call: NA; cdr3_nt: TGTGCCAGCAGCTTAGACCTATGGGAGCACGAGCAGTACTTC; cdr3_aa: CASSLDLWEHEQYF
j_call: TRBJ2-3; v_call: TRBV7-6; clone_size: many; d_call: NA; cdr3_nt: TGTGCCAGCGTGATGGGCACCAAATCAGATACGCAGTATTTT; cdr3_aa: CASVMGTKSDTQYF
j_call: TRBJ1-5; v_call: TRBV11-3; clone_size: few; d_call: NA; cdr3_nt: TGTGCCAGCAGCCCTACCTCGAATCAGCCCCAGCATTTT; cdr3_aa: CASSPTSNQPQHF
j_call: TRBJ2-3; v_call: TRBV12-3/TRBV12-4; clone_size: few; d_call: NA; cdr3_nt: TGTGCCAGCACCCGCACAGGAACAGATACGCAGTATTTT; cdr3_aa: CASTRTGTDTQYF
j_call: TRBJ2-6; v_call: TRBV7-9; clone_size: many; d_call: TRBD1; cdr3_nt: TGTGCCAGCAGCACGCGGACAGGGGGCGCTGGGGCCAACGTCCTGACTTTC; cdr3_aa: CASSTRTGGAGANVLTF
j_call: TRBJ2-5; v_call: TRBV7-8; clone_size: many; d_call: TRBD2; cdr3_nt: TGTGCCAGCAGGCGGACCGGGACTAGCCACTCCGAGACCCAGTACTTC; cdr3_aa: CASRRTGTSHSETQYF
j_call: TRBJ2-1; v_call: TRBV7-2; clone_size: NA; d_call: TRBD1; cdr3_nt: TGTGCCAGCGGACAGGCGCCAATGGCATCCTACAATGAGCAGTTCTTC; cdr3_aa: CASGQAPMASYNEQFF
j_call: TRBJ1-3; v_call: TRBV7-2; clone_size: many; d_call: TRBD1; cdr3_nt: TGTGCCAGCAGCTTAGGGGCAGGGGGCGCGAACACCATATATTTT; cdr3_aa: CASSLGAGGANTIYF
j_call: TRBJ2-2; v_call: TRBV7-2; clone_size: many; d_call: NA; cdr3_nt: TGTGCCAGCAGCTCCGAAGCGGCGGGGGCGTACACCGGGGAGCTGTTTTTT; cdr3_aa: CASSSEAAGAYTGELFF
j_call: TRBJ2-7; v_call: TRBV7-6; clone_size: many; d_call: TRBD1; cdr3_nt: TGTGCCAGCAGCTGGGACAGGGGCTCTACTCCCTCCTACGAGCAGTACTTC; cdr3_aa: CASSWDRGSTPSYEQYF
j_call: TRBJ2-3; v_call: TRBV14; clone_size: few; d_call: TRBD2; cdr3_nt: TGTGCCAGCAGCCAAGATATACTAGCGGGGGTAGCAGATACGCAGTATTTT; cdr3_aa: CASSQDILAGVADTQYF
j_call: TRBJ2-5; v_call: TRBV7-2; clone_size: many; d_call: TRBD2; cdr3_nt: TGTGCCAGCAGCTTCGGGGGGGAGCCGGGGACCCAGTACTTC; cdr3_aa: CASSFGGEPGTQYF
j_call: TRBJ2-3; v_call: TRBV10-3; clone_size: many; d_call: NA; cdr3_nt: TGTGCCATCAGTGACTTATCAGATACGCAGTATTTT; cdr3_aa: CAISDLSDTQYF
j_call: TRBJ2-1; v_call: TRBV7-2; clone_size: many; d_call: NA; cdr3_nt: TGTGCCAGCAGCTCGGGGGGCCCTCTTCGTAATGAGCAGTTCTTC; cdr3_aa: CASSSGGPLRNEQFF
j_call: TRBJ2-6; v_call: TRBV7-9; clone_size: few; d_call: TRBD1; cdr3_nt: TGTGCCAGCAGCCCCGGACAGGGGGCAACTGGGGCCAACGTCCTGACTTTC; cdr3_aa: CASSPGQGATGANVLTF
j_call: TRBJ1-5; v_call: TRBV19; clone_size: NA; d_call: TRBD1; cdr3_nt: TGTGCCAGTAGCCCGGGACAGGGTAAGAGCAATCAGCCCCAGCATTTT; cdr3_aa: CASSPGQGKSNQPQHF